This TCR beta chain was retrieved from a study of cytomegalovirus exposure and HLA in healthy donors. General study points: Through in vitro validation, three CMV-associated chains were shown to be specific for CMV antigens. According to the study, roughly 160 TCR beta chains were cytomegalovirus-associated. For cytomegalovirus status, the classifier reportedly gave diagnoses with high specificity and sensitivity.

This clone is a singleton in its sample. Antigen specificity is unknown. Libraries were prepared by immunoSEQ multiplex PCR; TCRdb keeps only in-frame clonotypes and omits some of them. Counted here are 150,000 to 200,000 clones, just under 90% occurring once; the ten biggest clones make up 4.2%. The V and J ends lost 3 bases and 1 base, in that order; junction bases with no gene match: 12. The germline V gene has CDR1 GTSNPN and CDR2 SVGIG (reference sequence). This CDR3 is built from 16 residues. Sequenced material: PBMCs. This clonotype was sampled from a young man in good health and CMV-seropositive. V gene TRBV30 combines with J gene TRBJ2-7; 7 positions match TRBD2. DNA for the CDR3: TGTGCCTGGAGGGCCCCTAGGACGGGAGGATCCTACGAGCAGTACTTC. Translation gives CAWRAPRTGGSYEQYF.